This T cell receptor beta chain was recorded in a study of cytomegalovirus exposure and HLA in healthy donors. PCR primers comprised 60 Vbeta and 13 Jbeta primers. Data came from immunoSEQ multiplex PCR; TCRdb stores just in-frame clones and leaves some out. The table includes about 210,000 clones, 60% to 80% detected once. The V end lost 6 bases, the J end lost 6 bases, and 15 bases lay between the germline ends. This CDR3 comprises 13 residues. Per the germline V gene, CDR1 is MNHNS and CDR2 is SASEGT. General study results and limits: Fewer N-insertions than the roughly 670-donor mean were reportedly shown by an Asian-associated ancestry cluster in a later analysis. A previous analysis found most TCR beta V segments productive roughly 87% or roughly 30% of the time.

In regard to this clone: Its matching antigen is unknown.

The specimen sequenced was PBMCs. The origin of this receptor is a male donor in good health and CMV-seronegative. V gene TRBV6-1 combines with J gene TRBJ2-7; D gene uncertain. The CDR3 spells CASSVATVPEQYF. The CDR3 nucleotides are TGTGCCAGCAGCGTGGCGACTGTTCCCGAGCAGTACTTC.